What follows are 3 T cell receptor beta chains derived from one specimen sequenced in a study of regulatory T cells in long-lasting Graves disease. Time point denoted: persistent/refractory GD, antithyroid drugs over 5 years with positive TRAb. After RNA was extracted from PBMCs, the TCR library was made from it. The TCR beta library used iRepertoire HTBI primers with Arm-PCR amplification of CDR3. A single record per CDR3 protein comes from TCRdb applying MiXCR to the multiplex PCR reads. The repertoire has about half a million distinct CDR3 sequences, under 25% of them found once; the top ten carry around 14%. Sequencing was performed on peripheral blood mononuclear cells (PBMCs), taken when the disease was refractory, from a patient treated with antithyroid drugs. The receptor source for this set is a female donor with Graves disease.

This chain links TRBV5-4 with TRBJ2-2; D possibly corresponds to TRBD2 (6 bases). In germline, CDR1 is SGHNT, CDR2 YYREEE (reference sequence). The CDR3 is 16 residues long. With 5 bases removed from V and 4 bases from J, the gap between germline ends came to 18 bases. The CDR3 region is CASSPRRGSITGELFF. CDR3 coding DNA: TGTGCCAGCAGTCCTCGGCGGGGCTCGATCACCGGGGAGCTGTTTTTT.

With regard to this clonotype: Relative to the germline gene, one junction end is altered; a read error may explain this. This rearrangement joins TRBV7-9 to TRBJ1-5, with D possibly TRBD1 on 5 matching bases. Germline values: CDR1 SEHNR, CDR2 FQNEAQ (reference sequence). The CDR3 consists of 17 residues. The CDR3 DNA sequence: TGTGCCAGCAACTTAGCGCGGGGAGGGGAGAGCAATCAGCCCCAGCATTTT. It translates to CASNLARGGESNQPQHF.

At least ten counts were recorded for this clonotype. CDR3 coding DNA: TGCGCCAGCAGCTTGGATGGCAGGGCAAGACTCATTTCACCCCTCCACTTT. Protein product: CASSLDGRARLISPLHF. The V and J genes are TRBV5-1 and TRBJ1-6; possibly TRBD1 for D (5 bases). CDR3 size: 17 residues. Trimming shortened V by 0 bases and J by 9 bases, and 19 bases separated the two germline ends. CDR1 SGHRS and CDR2 YFSETQ come from the germline V gene.